The entry below describes one TCR beta chain. After removal of 0 bases from V and 6 bases from J, the junction contained 4 bases not matched to a gene. The germline gives CDR1 LGHDT, CDR2 YNNKEL (reference sequence). This CDR3 is built from 17 residues. These data belong to a study of early T cells in non-severe SARS-CoV-2 infection. The overall study: Whole-blood bulk RNA, unsorted, was sequenced, and chains were unpaired.

Unique molecular identifiers were attached to individual cDNA molecules. TCRdb independently ran MiXCR on the 5' RACE reads; one entry per CDR3 protein. The table records 30,000 to 40,000 distinct CDR3 sequences, around 5.6% of them present only once. This chain links TRBV3-1 with TRBJ2-3, with 15 bases fitting TRBD2. The sequence was collected from an adult who was a healthcare worker with PCR-confirmed SARS-CoV-2 infection or an uninfected control (not recorded which). Sequenced: whole blood. The CDR3 spells CASSQDWTSGGVDTQYF. The CDR3 nucleotides read TGTGCCAGCAGCCAAGATTGGACTAGCGGGGGGGTGGATACGCAGTATTTT.